The rows below give T cell receptor beta chains drawn from one sample of a study of CD8 T cells in Susac syndrome. TCRdb analysed the immunoSEQ multiplex PCR reads with MiXCR anew, one entry per CDR3 protein. The sample carries about 200,000 distinct CDR3 sequences, over 85% recorded once. The sequencing input was CD4+ T cells from PBMCs. Receptors originate from a human donor in good health. The CDR3 runs from the conserved cysteine through the conserved F or W. A D gene is named only where the DNA matches it firmly. Size values are once, few and many counts, or a class for expanded clones, and some rows have none.

J | D | length | V | size | CDR3 | DNA
TRBJ1-2 | NA | 14 | TRBV7-9 | NA | CASSRSGGSYGYTF | TGTGCCAGCAGTCGCTCGGGGGGCTCCTATGGCTACACCTTC
TRBJ2-5 | TRBD1 | 14 | TRBV5-1 | once | CASSPGQGSETQYF | TGCGCCAGCAGCCCAGGACAGGGGTCAGAGACCCAGTACTTC
TRBJ2-5 | TRBD2 | 16 | TRBV15 | NA | CATSRDRQGAGGTQYF | TGTGCCACCAGCAGAGATCGGCAGGGCGCGGGAGGGACCCAGTACTTC
TRBJ1-5 | NA | 15 | TRBV12-3/TRBV12-4 | NA | CASSLTASVGQPQHF | TGTGCCAGCAGTTTAACGGCCAGCGTGGGTCAGCCCCAGCATTTT
TRBJ2-7 | TRBD2 | 14 | TRBV19 | NA | CASHSSGGSYEQYF | TGTGCCAGTCATTCTAGCGGGGGTAGCTACGAGCAGTACTTC
TRBJ1-6 | NA | 17 | TRBV30 | NA | CAWNPTPGSSYNSPLHF | TGTGCCTGGAACCCGACGCCGGGGAGCTCCTATAATTCACCCCTCCACTTT
TRBJ1-2 | NA | 13 | TRBV20-1 | NA | CSAPTGRNYGYTF | TGCAGTGCTCCAACGGGACGCAACTATGGCTACACCTTC
TRBJ2-1 | NA | 15 | TRBV19 | once | CASSPDREGYNEQFF | TGTGCCAGTAGTCCGGACAGGGAGGGGTACAATGAGCAGTTCTTC
TRBJ2-5 | TRBD2 | 15 | TRBV6-6 | NA | CASSSRLAGVETQYF | TGTGCCAGCAGTTCCAGACTAGCGGGGGTGGAGACCCAGTACTTC
TRBJ2-1 | TRBD2 | 15 | TRBV5-1 | NA | CASSLVSGGAGEQFF | TGCGCCAGCAGCTTGGTTAGCGGGGGGGCCGGTGAGCAGTTCTTC
TRBJ1-1 | TRBD1 | 15 | TRBV19 | NA | CTSSTPRQGITEAFF | TGTACCAGTAGTACCCCCAGACAGGGGATCACTGAAGCTTTCTTT
TRBJ2-5 | NA | 13 | TRBV28 | NA | CASTLVASETQYF | TGTGCCAGCACCCTTGTGGCATCAGAGACCCAGTACTTC
TRBJ2-1 | TRBD2 | 14 | TRBV20-1 | NA | CSAAGLASLNEQFF | TGCAGTGCAGCCGGACTAGCCTCCTTGAATGAGCAGTTCTTC
TRBJ2-6 | NA | 17 | TRBV7-8 | NA | CASRVATRYSGAYVLTF | TGTGCCAGCAGGGTGGCAACGCGGTACTCTGGGGCCTACGTCCTGACTTTC
TRBJ2-2 | TRBD2 | 14 | TRBV6-2/TRBV6-3 | NA | CAPSSGGITGELFF | TGTGCCCCCTCTAGCGGGGGGATCACCGGGGAGCTGTTTTTT
TRBJ1-1 | NA | 13 | TRBV30 | NA | CAWSRAVGTEAFF | TGTGCCTGGAGTAGGGCGGTGGGCACTGAAGCTTTCTTT
TRBJ1-5 | NA | 14 | TRBV30 | NA | CAWSRDGGNQPQHF | TGTGCCTGGAGTAGGGATGGGGGCAATCAGCCCCAGCATTTT
TRBJ2-5 | TRBD2 | 16 | TRBV5-4 | NA | CASSTGLAGGQETQYF | TGTGCCAGCAGCACGGGACTAGCGGGGGGGCAAGAGACCCAGTACTTC
TRBJ1-5 | NA | 13 | TRBV20-1 | NA | CSAAGGVGQPQHF | TGCAGTGCCGCAGGCGGGGTCGGTCAGCCCCAGCATTTT
TRBJ1-1 | NA | 13 | TRBV7-3 | NA | CASSLIGSTEAFF | TGTGCCAGCAGCTTAATAGGCAGTACTGAAGCTTTCTTT
TRBJ1-1 | NA | 9 | TRBV29-1 | NA | CRRNTEAFF | TGCAGGAGGAACACTGAAGCTTTCTTT
TRBJ1-2 | TRBD1 | 13 | TRBV7-2 | once | CASSPQGAGGYTF | TGTGCCAGCAGCCCACAGGGGGCGGGAGGCTACACCTTC
TRBJ1-1 | NA | 12 | TRBV19 | once | CAAGTRNTEAFF | TGTGCCGCCGGAACAAGAAACACTGAAGCTTTCTTT
TRBJ1-1 | NA | 14 | TRBV29-1 | NA | CSVSVLTMNTEAFF | TGCAGCGTTTCCGTGTTGACCATGAACACTGAAGCTTTCTTT
TRBJ2-5 | NA | 15 | TRBV14 | NA | CASSQGLAEGETQYF | TGTGCCAGCAGCCAAGGATTAGCGGAGGGAGAGACCCAGTACTTC
TRBJ1-1 | NA | 13 | TRBV11-1 | once | CASSLGMLTEAFF | TGTGCCAGCAGCTTAGGAATGTTGACTGAAGCTTTCTTT
TRBJ2-6 | NA | 13 | TRBV5-1 | few | CASSPAGANVLTF | TGCGCCAGCAGCCCGGCTGGGGCCAACGTCCTGACTTTC
TRBJ1-2 | TRBD1 | 13 | TRBV2 | NA | CASRAGTGDGYTF | TGTGCCAGCAGGGCCGGGACAGGGGATGGCTACACCTTC
TRBJ2-5 | NA | 13 | TRBV6-2/TRBV6-3 | NA | CASRRQGAQTQYF | TGTGCCAGCAGGCGGCAAGGGGCTCAGACCCAGTACTTC
TRBJ2-3 | TRBD1 | 16 | TRBV18 | NA | CASSPGRGRTTDTQYF | TGTGCCAGCTCACCCGGCAGGGGGCGTACAACAGATACGCAGTATTTT
TRBJ2-5 | NA | 14 | TRBV20-1 | NA | CSAGGRQSQETQYF | TGCAGTGCTGGTGGAAGACAGTCCCAAGAGACCCAGTACTTC
TRBJ2-5 | NA | 14 | TRBV18 | NA | CASSPPWTQETQYF | TGTGCCAGCTCACCACCATGGACCCAAGAGACCCAGTACTTC
TRBJ1-6 | NA | 16 | TRBV20-1 | NA | CSAPLPTPLSNSPLHF | TGCAGTGCTCCCCTCCCCACTCCTTTATCTAATTCACCCCTCCACTTT
TRBJ2-3 | TRBD1 | 15 | TRBV5-1 | NA | CASSLGDRGRDTQYF | TGCGCCAGCAGCTTGGGGGACAGGGGGCGAGATACGCAGTATTTT
TRBJ2-3 | NA | 15 | TRBV20-1 | NA | CSALIGQGDTDTQYF | TGCAGTGCACTGATAGGGCAGGGAGATACAGATACGCAGTATTTT
TRBJ1-5 | NA | 14 | TRBV7-2 | NA | CASSYVGSNQPQHF | TGTGCCAGCAGCTACGTGGGGAGCAATCAGCCCCAGCATTTT
TRBJ1-1 | TRBD1 | 13 | TRBV5-1 | NA | CASSRDRDTEAFF | TGCGCCAGCAGCCGGGACAGGGACACTGAAGCTTTCTTT
TRBJ2-3 | TRBD1 | 16 | TRBV27 | NA | CASSPTPQGPTDTQYF | TGTGCCAGCAGTCCCACCCCACAGGGGCCCACAGATACGCAGTATTTT
TRBJ2-3 | TRBD1 | 14 | TRBV14 | NA | CASSSKGARYTQYF | TGTGCCAGCAGCTCAAAGGGGGCGCGGTATACGCAGTATTTT
TRBJ2-6 | TRBD2 | 17 | TRBV28 | NA | CASSGRGVTSGANVLTF | TGTGCCAGCTCTGGGAGGGGCGTAACCTCTGGGGCCAACGTCCTGACTTTC